Below are 28 T cell receptor beta chains sequenced from a single sample in a study of blood T cells in healthy people across ages. Then a second PCR, running roughly 7 to 11 cycles, was carried out with a sample-barcoded 5' primer and a J-beta primer mix. Via MiXCR, TCRdb re-called the 5' RACE reads, giving one row per CDR3 protein. The table includes 750,000 to 950,000 distinct CDR3 sequences, 40% to 65% detected once. The sequenced material came from blood. These receptors originate from a man older than 75 in good health.

The J gene is TRBJ2-5, the V gene TRBV5-1; D call uncertain. The J call could be wrong; TRBJ2-7 is a better fit for the DNA end. The CDR3 is 12 amino acids. Germline CDR1 SGHRS, CDR2 YFSETQ. CDR3 region: CASSLRPNEQYF. CDR3 sequence (DNA): TGCGCCAGCAGCTTGAGGCCTAACGAGCAGTACTTC.

This clonotype has a count of ten or more. This CDR3 reads CASSNGREVTYEQYF. The CDR3 nucleotides are TGTGCCAGCAGTAATGGGCGGGAGGTTACCTACGAGCAGTACTTC. V usage is TRBV6-5 and J usage is TRBJ2-7, with TRBD2 identical over 8 bases. The germline V gene encodes CDR1 MNHEY and CDR2 SVGAGI. CDR3 length equals 15 residues. Trimming at V came to 5 bases and at J to 2 bases, leaving 8 bases not matched to a gene.

This clonotype was counted a few times. The chain couples TRBV5-1 to TRBJ2-7; 11 bases map to TRBD2. This CDR3 contains 14 residues. The ends lost 6 bases at V and 2 bases at J; junction bases unmatched: 4. Germline CDR1 and CDR2: SGHRS and YFSETQ. CDR3 DNA: TGCGCCAGCAAAGGGACTAGCGGAACCTACGAGCAGTACTTC. Its translation is CASKGTSGTYEQYF. The full variable domain, rest sourced from reference TRBV5-1 and TRBJ2-7, is KAGVTQTPRYLIKTRGQQVTLSCSPISGHRSVSWYQQTPGQGLQFLFEYFSETQRNKGNFPGRFSGRQFSNSRSEMNVSTLELGDSALYLCASKGTSGTYEQYFGPGTRLTVT.

The chain has TRBV6-1 and TRBJ2-7; 9 bases fit TRBD2. The length of the CDR3 is 19 residues. Trimming removed 2 bases from V and 1 base from J; junction bases left unmatched: 15. Germline lookup yields CDR1 MNHNS and CDR2 SASEGT. In DNA form, the CDR3 reads TGTGCCAGCAGTGAATCAGGGACTAGCCGGTTAGGGGTGTCCTACGAGCAGTACTTC. This translates into CASSESGTSRLGVSYEQYF.

V gene TRBV24-1 combines with J gene TRBJ2-1, with a tentative D call TRBD2 (5 bases). The CDR3 totals 14 residues. V lost 3 bases and J lost 7, with 12 bases in between. The V gene's germline CDR1 is KGHDR and CDR2 SFDVKD. CDR3 sequence (DNA): TGTGCCACCAGTGATGGGCGGGTGGGAAATGAGCAGTTCTTC. Its protein product is CATSDGRVGNEQFF.

The chain joins TRBV27 to TRBJ2-5; the D is unclear. V lost 6 bases and J 11 bases, leaving 16 bases between the germline ends. This CDR3 has 12 residues. CDR1 and CDR2 from the germline V gene are MNHEY and SMNVEV (reference sequence). The DNA of the CDR3 is TGTGCCAGCAGATTCCCGGGCGGAGAGCAGTACTTC. Amino acids: CASRFPGGEQYF.

The V call is TRBV12-3 or TRBV12-4, the J call TRBJ1-6; D remains unclear. V shed 1 base and J shed 8 bases, with 12 bases lying between them. The CDR3 has 15 amino acids. CDR3 nucleotides: TGTGCCAGCAGTTTAGGAGTCGGCAACTATTCACCCCTCCACTTT. It codes for CASSLGVGNYSPLHF.

This chain connects TRBV24-1 to TRBJ1-6, with no clear D. The CDR3 has 14 residues. Germline lookup yields CDR1 KGHDR and CDR2 SFDVKD. Trimming took off 9 bases at V and 0 bases at J, with 8 bases between the two ends. CDR3 nucleotide sequence: TGTGCCACCCAGGAGAGCTCCTATAATTCACCCCTCCACTTT. It translates to CATQESSYNSPLHF.

This clonotype was seen more than once but under ten times. This rearrangement joins TRBV12-3 or TRBV12-4 to TRBJ2-1; a possible D gene is TRBD2 (6 bases). Trimming took off 3 bases at V and 6 bases at J, with 18 bases between the two ends. The CDR3 is made up of 16 amino acids. The chain's CDR3 is CASSFWGTSLANEQFF. The CDR3 nucleotides are TGTGCCAGCAGTTTTTGGGGGACTTCCCTAGCCAATGAGCAGTTCTTC.

This chain connects TRBV5-1 to TRBJ2-1, with D maybe TRBD2 (6 bases). The CDR3 extends over 16 amino acids. CDR1 and CDR2 from the germline V gene are SGHRS and YFSETQ. V shed 3 bases and J shed 5 bases, with 18 bases lying between them. Written as DNA, the CDR3 is TGCGCCAGCAGCTGGGGACGGAGGGCCAGAGACAATGAGCAGTTCTTC. This codes for CASSWGRRARDNEQFF.

The chain couples TRBV7-2 to TRBJ2-7; 12 positions agree with TRBD2. Per the germline V gene, CDR1 is SGHTA and CDR2 is FQGNSA. The CDR3 runs to 16 residues. Trimming at V came to 5 bases and at J to 1 base, leaving 6 bases not matched to a gene. The CDR3 sequence is CASSMGLAGPSYEQYF. In DNA form, the CDR3 reads TGTGCCAGCAGCATGGGACTAGCGGGCCCTTCCTACGAGCAGTACTTC.

The rearrangement joins TRBV5-1 to TRBJ1-6; 10 nucleotides line up with TRBD1. Germline V gene sequence: CDR1 SGHRS, CDR2 YFSETQ. The J segment lost 6 bases and the V segment lost 2 bases, leaving 5 bases of the junction unmatched. CDR3 length: 16 amino acids. The CDR3 loop reads CASSLTDRGPNSPLHF. The DNA for the CDR3 is TGCGCCAGCAGCTTAACTGACAGGGGGCCTAATTCACCCCTCCACTTT.

This clonotype was observed a handful of times. The rearrangement joins TRBV27 to TRBJ1-2; no clear D. The CDR3 extends over 13 amino acids. V lost 5 bases, J lost 2 bases, and 9 bases lay in between. Germline loops: CDR1 MNHEY, CDR2 SMNVEV (reference sequence). This chain's CDR3 is CASSPTRNYGYTF. For the CDR3, the DNA is TGTGCCAGCAGTCCGACAAGAAACTATGGCTACACCTTC.

The rearrangement joins TRBV28 to TRBJ2-5; D is unresolved. V was cut by 3 bases and J by 5 bases, with 19 bases left in between. In germline, CDR1 is MDHEN, CDR2 SYDVKM. This CDR3 has 16 residues. The CDR3 DNA follows: TGTGCCAGCAGTTTCCGTCTTGCAAGGGTTGGGGAGACCCAGTACTTC. Protein: CASSFRLARVGETQYF.

This rearrangement joins TRBV18 to TRBJ1-2; unclear D gene. This CDR3 has 16 residues. Germline CDR1 KGHSH, CDR2 LQKENI. The ends were cut back, 3 bases at V and 4 bases at J, with 18 bases in the middle. The CDR3 DNA is TGTGCCAGCTCACCCGCCCCGGACCTACTTTCCTATGGCTACACCTTC. Translation gives CASSPAPDLLSYGYTF.

This chain uses TRBV9 with TRBJ2-2; D is possibly TRBD2 (6 bases). Looked up from germline, CDR1 is SGDLS and CDR2 is YYNGEE. The CDR3 length is 15 residues. V shed 1 base and J shed 6 bases, with 13 bases lying between them. The CDR3 nucleotides read TGTGCCAGCAGCGTAAGGGACTCCCCCCCCGGGGAGCTGTTTTTT. Amino acids: CASSVRDSPPGELFF.

The sample holds a few counts of this clonotype. This chain joins TRBV4-2 and TRBJ2-1; perhaps D is TRBD1 or TRBD2 (5 bases each). The CDR3 is made up of 12 amino acids. V was pared by 3 bases and J by 9 bases, with 9 bases between. Germline loops: CDR1 LGHNA, CDR2 YNFKEQ. CDR3: CASSQGPSEQFF. DNA for the CDR3: TGTGCCAGCAGCCAGGGACCAAGTGAGCAGTTCTTC.

This clonotype was detected only a few times. The rearrangement joins TRBV4-2 to TRBJ2-7, with TRBD2 as a possible D gene (6 bases). CDR1 is LGHNA, CDR2 YNFKEQ, per germline. This CDR3 region has 14 residues. V lost 1 base and J lost 4, with 11 bases in between. The CDR3 DNA is TGTGCCAGCAGCCAAGGTCGAGGGAGGTACGAGCAGTACTTC. This encodes CASSQGRGRYEQYF.

This clonotype has only a few counts. The chain combines TRBV12-3 or TRBV12-4 with TRBJ1-1; TRBD1 is a possible D gene (5 bases). This CDR3 is built from 13 residues. The V and J ends lost 2 bases and 6 bases respectively, with 10 bases between them. The CDR3 is CASSLRGGAEAFF. CDR3 nucleotides: TGTGCCAGCAGTTTACGCGGGGGAGCTGAAGCTTTCTTT.

This clonotype was recorded once. The gene calls are TRBV30 and TRBJ2-3, with 14 bases that match TRBD2. The CDR3 spans 17 residues. V lost 4 bases to trimming and J lost 14 bases; unmatched junction nucleotides: 20. The germline CDR1 and CDR2 sequences are GTSNPN and SVGIG (reference sequence). The CDR3 protein is CAWISGLAGASYRYAYF. CDR3 sequence (DNA): TGTGCCTGGATTTCGGGACTAGCGGGAGCGAGCTACAGATACGCGTATTTT.

The chain uses TRBV20-1 and TRBJ2-7; D is perhaps TRBD2 (6 bases). The CDR3 length is 12 residues. Trimming removed 5 bases from V and 4 bases from J, with 12 bases in between. The germline gives CDR1 DFQATT, CDR2 SNEGSKA (reference sequence). Written as DNA, the CDR3 is TGCAGTGCTGCCCCGGGGAGGTACGAGCAGTACTTC. Translated: CSAAPGRYEQYF.

In this sample, this clonotype turned up a few times. The V gene is TRBV7-2, the J gene TRBJ2-3, with a weak D call TRBD2 (5 bases). Germline V lookup: CDR1 SGHTA, CDR2 FQGNSA. Trimming stripped 1 base from V and 3 bases from J, with 11 bases between. CDR3 length: 15 amino acids. CDR3 sequence (DNA): TGTGCCAGCAGCTTAGGAGGGCCTACTACAGATACGCAGTATTTT. This codes for CASSLGGPTTDTQYF.

With regard to this clonotype: One end of the junction fails to match germline, which may point to a read error. This chain links TRBV27 with TRBJ2-7; tentatively, D is TRBD2 (6 bases). Germline loops: CDR1 MNHEY, CDR2 SMNVEV (reference sequence). CDR3 length equals 13 residues. The CDR3 DNA follows: TGTGCCACCCTGGGACTCAACTCCTACGAGCGGTACTTC. Its protein product is CATLGLNSYERYF.

The gene calls are TRBV20-1 and TRBJ2-3, with no clear D. Trimming removed 0 bases from V and 14 bases from J, with 24 bases in between. The germline V gene has CDR1 DFQATT and CDR2 SNEGSKA (reference sequence). The CDR3 contains 15 residues. The CDR3 loop reads CSARDPGFSPVYAYF. In DNA, the CDR3 is TGCAGTGCTAGAGATCCGGGTTTTAGCCCCGTATACGCGTATTTT.

V gene TRBV6-1 combines with J gene TRBJ1-2; 9 bases fit TRBD1. The CDR3 loop spans 19 amino acids. The germline gives CDR1 MNHNS, CDR2 SASEGT. V lost 8 bases and J lost 0; bases outside the gene matches: 19. DNA of the CDR3: TGTGCCAGCTTTGGGGGCCCGGGACAGGGTCTAGTAGCTAACTATGGCTACACCTTC. This encodes CASFGGPGQGLVANYGYTF.

This clonotype was seen a few times. This chain uses TRBV28 with TRBJ2-7; 7 positions agree with TRBD1. Trimming at V came to 4 bases and at J to 0 bases, leaving 9 bases not matched to a gene. CDR1 and CDR2 from the germline V gene are MDHEN and SYDVKM. CDR3 length: 16 amino acids. The CDR3 region is CASSSPRRTGSYEQYF. The CDR3 bases are TGTGCCAGCAGTTCCCCACGAAGGACAGGCTCCTACGAGCAGTACTTC.

The chain has TRBV20-1 and TRBJ2-1; D may be TRBD2 (6 bases). This CDR3 contains 13 residues. Germline V gives CDR1 DFQATT, CDR2 SNEGSKA (reference sequence). V was cut by 8 bases and J by 9 bases, with 20 bases left in between. The CDR3 coding sequence is TGCAGTTTTCGCAGGAGGGGAGGCACTGAGCAGTTCTTC. The encoded protein is CSFRRRGGTEQFF.

The J gene is TRBJ2-2, the V gene TRBV3-1; perhaps TRBD1 as D (6 bases). Per germline, CDR1 LGHDT and CDR2 YNNKEL (reference sequence). The V end was cut by 4 bases, the J end by 5 bases, with 17 bases between. The CDR3 has 16 amino acids. The CDR3 is CASSPLGAGGTGELFF. In nucleotides, the CDR3 is TGTGCCAGCAGCCCCTTGGGGGCCGGTGGGACCGGGGAGCTGTTTTTT.